This record looks at one TCR beta chain sequence and its context. Its specificity is not known. The sample belongs to a study of siplizumab effects on memory and regulatory T cells. The protocol was immunoSEQ multiplex PCR, while the TCRdb copy is restricted to in-frame clones and leaves out a portion. The sample includes approximately 97,000 clones, roughly nine tenths of them seen just once. Whole-study findings and limits: The study found that mappable alloreactive CD4+ clones averaged nearly 70% Treg-derived with siplizumab and 25% to 30% in controls. Poor capture below about 10^-5 frequency left most alloreactive clones unmapped to unstimulated subsets. Whether proliferating Tregs in siplizumab cultures suppress was not functionally confirmed.

CDR1 and CDR2 (germline): SEHNR, FQNEAQ (reference sequence). The CDR3 extends over 12 amino acids. The V end lost 2 bases, the J end lost 10 bases, and 9 bases lay between the germline ends. This sequence joins TRBV7-9 and TRBJ2-1; D perhaps matches TRBD2 (5 bases). The sample was CD4+ T cells sorted from blood. This TCR came from a human donor in good health. CDR3 loop: CASSLQRGEQFF. As DNA, the CDR3 is TGTGCCAGCAGCTTACAACGAGGGGAGCAGTTCTTC.